The clone carrying this T cell receptor (beta chain) was recorded many times. Its specificity is not known. The data originate from a study of cytomegalovirus exposure and HLA in healthy donors. Study results and limitations: A classifier reportedly called cytomegalovirus status with high sensitivity and specificity. CMV antigen specificity was confirmed in vitro for a few CMV-associated chains.

Profiled with immunoSEQ multiplex PCR; TCRdb holds only in-frame clones, not every one. The repertoire holds 100,000 to 150,000 clones, with roughly 91% as singletons. Per the germline V gene, CDR1 is WNHNN and CDR2 is SYGVQD (reference sequence). CDR3 length: 15 residues. V gave up 2 bases and J gave up 5 bases; unmatched junction bases: 3. The sequence derives from a man between 25 and 39 years old in good health and CMV-seronegative. Sample: PBMCs. The V call is TRBV10-1, the J call TRBJ2-3; 11 nucleotides agree with TRBD2. CDR3 residues: CASSEIAGGRDTQYF. As DNA, the CDR3 is TGCGCCAGCAGTGAGATAGCGGGGGGGAGAGATACGCAGTATTTT.